Given below is one TCR beta chain in context. No antigen is known for it. The source of the sample is a study of OX40 agonist ivuxolimab in advanced cancers. At the level of the study: Intravenous ivuxolimab at 0.01 to 10 mg/kg was given to patients every 2 weeks. Previous treatment with anti-PD-1, anti-PD-L1 or anti-CTLA-4 therapy was allowed; approximately 40% had received some. Study-level points and caveats: The work left the antigen specificity of expanded peripheral T cells undetermined.

This table comes from immunoSEQ multiplex PCR, and its TCRdb copy is limited to in-frame clones, with some not included. The sample has about 12,000 clones, roughly 80% seen once; the top ten hold over 20%. The TCR was taken from an adult with an advanced solid tumor such as melanoma, head and neck, liver or kidney cancer. This sample comprised CD4+ or CD8+ T cells sorted from blood, obtained in a trial of the OX40 agonist ivuxolimab.

The CDR3 here is CASSSDGGQTYEQYF. The CDR3 nucleotides are TGTGCCAGCAGCTCAGATGGGGGACAGACCTACGAGCAGTACTTC. The gene calls are TRBV7-9 and TRBJ2-7; 7 bases align to TRBD1. The CDR3 loop spans 15 amino acids. Trimming took 4 bases from V and 2 from J; bases not matched to a gene: 8. Germline CDR1 and CDR2: SEHNR and FQNEAQ (reference sequence).